This TCR beta chain was observed in a study of T-cell reconstitution after alpha-beta-depleted transplantation in children. Unique molecular identifiers were used in preparing the TCRbeta library. Each CDR3 protein gets one entry after TCRdb re-called the PCR reads with MiXCR. The table records approximately 520,000 distinct CDR3 sequences, about 31% of them present only once. The source material was PBMCs from the stem cell graft donor, sampled from the stem cell graft. The receptor was isolated from a human donor who donated a stem cell graft to a child with aplastic anemia.

CDR3 coding DNA: TGTGCCAGCAGTTTAGGGGGAATGAACCAGCCCCAGCATTTT. It is translated as CASSLGGMNQPQHF. The chain links TRBV12-3 or TRBV12-4 to TRBJ1-5; D remains ambiguous. Trimming took off 1 base at V and 7 bases at J, with 11 bases between the two ends. The CDR3 has 14 amino acids.